This is a list of T cell receptor beta chains from one sample in a study of Ad26.COV2.S vaccination and SARS-CoV-2 variants. The repertoire was sequenced with immunoSEQ multiplex PCR; TCRdb's copy has only in-frame clones and lacks some. The sample includes nearly 400,000 clones, about nine tenths of them seen just once. This specimen consisted of peripheral blood, obtained in a trial of Ad26.COV2.S vaccine versus placebo. The receptors were gathered from a person between 18 and 65 years old who received the Ad26.COV2.S COVID-19 vaccine or a placebo. Each CDR3 is given with its conserved first and last residue. D genes are given only for firm matches. Clone size, where shown, is once, few, many, or a class for clones that have expanded.

- | TRBJ2-7 | TRBV12-3/TRBV12-4 | - | TGTGCCAGCAGTTTAGAAGGGGGGAGGGGGTACTTC | CASSLEGGRGYF
- | TRBJ2-7 | TRBV6-5 | - | TGTGCCAGCTCAACTAGCCACCTACGAGGGCAGTACTTC | CASSTSHLRGQYF
- | TRBJ1-1 | TRBV2 | - | TGTGCCAGCAGCGGGTACACTGAAGCTTTCTTT | CASSGYTEAFF
- | TRBJ1-5 | TRBV21-1 | - | TGTGCCAGCAGCATGATACAGGGGGATCATCAGCCCCAGCATTTT | CASSMIQGDHQPQHF
- | TRBJ1-2 | TRBV28 | - | TGTGCCAGCAGTTTTAGGGGGAACTATGGCTACACCTTC | CASSFRGNYGYTF
- | TRBJ2-7 | TRBV5-1 | - | TGCGCCAGCAGCTTGGGTAGCGGCGCCTACGAGCAGTACTTC | CASSLGSGAYEQYF
- | TRBJ1-2 | TRBV15 | - | TGTGCCACCAGCAGAGATTCGCAGGGCTATGGCTACACCTTC | CATSRDSQGYGYTF
- | TRBJ2-5 | TRBV9 | - | TGTGCCAGCAGCGCCGGAACCGGGACGGTACAAGAGACCCAGTACTTC | CASSAGTGTVQETQYF
TRBD1 | TRBJ2-3 | TRBV9 | - | TGTGCCAGCAGCGGGAGGGACAGGACCGATACGCAGTATTTT | CASSGRDRTDTQYF
- | TRBJ1-4 | TRBV4-1 | - | TGCGCCAGCAGCCCCGGACCCGTCGGGGATGAAAAACTGTTTTTT | CASSPGPVGDEKLFF
TRBD2 | TRBJ2-2 | TRBV5-1 | once | TGCGCCAGCAGCCGGGGGGGAAAGAACACCGGGGAGCTGTTTTTT | CASSRGGKNTGELFF
- | TRBJ2-1 | TRBV25-1 | - | TGTGCCAGCAGTGACCAGGGGATCCCCAATGAGCAGTTCTTC | CASSDQGIPNEQFF
- | TRBJ2-2 | TRBV15 | - | TGTGCCACCAGCAGAGATAAGTCCGGACTAAGGGTGGCCGGGGAGCTGTTTTTT | CATSRDKSGLRVAGELFF
- | TRBJ2-1 | TRBV3-1/TRBV3-2 | - | TGTGCCAGCAGCCAGGCGTTGGACAATGAGCAGTTCTTC | CASSQALDNEQFF
- | TRBJ2-1 | TRBV9 | - | TGTGCCAGCAGCGTAGAAGGATCAATAAACAATGAGCAGTTCTTC | CASSVEGSINNEQFF
- | TRBJ2-1 | TRBV4-1 | - | TGCGCCAGCAGCCAAGATAAGAGCTCTTTATACAATGAGCAGTTCTTC | CASSQDKSSLYNEQFF
- | TRBJ2-7 | TRBV5-8 | - | TGTGCCAGCAGCTTGGTTGGGGTACTCCACGAGCAGTACTTC | CASSLVGVLHEQYF
- | TRBJ2-1 | TRBV11-2 | - | TGTGCCAGCAGCTTAGCGCAACTGCTGCAATACAATGAGCAGTTCTTC | CASSLAQLLQYNEQFF
- | TRBJ2-7 | TRBV10-3 | - | TGTGCCATCAGTGGCTCTGGGCGGACCTACGAGCAGTACTTC | CAISGSGRTYEQYF
- | TRBJ2-7 | TRBV3-1/TRBV3-2 | - | TGTGCCAGCACCCAGGGTCAGGCTAGGGAGCAGTACTTC | CASTQGQAREQYF
- | TRBJ2-7 | TRBV5-1 | - | TGCGCCAGCTACGGCGGGAACTCCTACGAGCAGTACTTC | CASYGGNSYEQYF
- | TRBJ1-5 | TRBV11-2 | - | TGTGCCAGCAGCTTAGATCCCTATAGCAATCAGCCCCAGCATTTT | CASSLDPYSNQPQHF